Listed here are 24 T cell receptor beta chains from one sample, sequenced in a study of cytomegalovirus exposure and HLA in healthy donors. The PCR was carried out with 60 Vbeta primers and 13 Jbeta primers. Some clones are missing from TCRdb's copy, which holds only in-frame ones; the method was immunoSEQ multiplex PCR. Seen here are approximately 160,000 clones, more than 65% observed once, and the top ten hold roughly 1.5%. Sequenced material: PBMCs. Source of these receptors: a male donor in good health and CMV-seronegative.

This clone has just one count. V and J are TRBV19 and TRBJ2-7; a possible D gene is TRBD1 (5 bases). V was trimmed by 5 bases and J by 6 bases, leaving 17 bases between them. Germline V gene sequence: CDR1 LNHDA, CDR2 SQIVND (reference sequence). This CDR3 contains 14 residues. The DNA of the CDR3 is TGTGCCAGTAGTGTAAGGCAGGGTATTGGCGAGCAGTACTTC. Translation: CASSVRQGIGEQYF.

The chain has TRBV2 and TRBJ2-6; tentatively, D is TRBD2 (5 bases). This CDR3 is built from 15 residues. CDR1 is SNHLY and CDR2 is FYNNEI in the germline V gene. Trimming shortened V by 2 bases and J by 1 base, and 6 bases separated the two germline ends. The CDR3 bases are TGTGCCAGCAGTGAACGGAGGTCTGGGGCCAACGTCCTGACTTTC. The encoded protein is CASSERRSGANVLTF.

The chain links TRBV19 to TRBJ1-1, with unresolved D. Germline-derived CDR1 and CDR2 are LNHDA and SQIVND (reference sequence). The CDR3 loop spans 14 amino acids. V lost 1 base and J 1 base, leaving 7 bases between the germline ends. CDR3 DNA sequence: TGTGCCAGTAGTATAGCATCCCCGAACACTGAAGCTTTCTTT. Protein sequence: CASSIASPNTEAFF.

The genes are TRBV18 and TRBJ1-6; tentatively, D is TRBD1 (5 bases). The germline CDR1 and CDR2 sequences are KGHSH and LQKENI. The CDR3 contains 15 residues. The V and J ends lost 4 bases and 5 bases respectively, with 12 bases between them. The CDR3 loop is CASSLSAGNNSPLHF. The CDR3 coding sequence is TGTGCCAGCTCACTTTCGGCAGGGAATAATTCACCCCTCCACTTT.

DNA of the CDR3: TGTGCCACCGCGAGAGGGGCGGGAGGGTGGCAAGAGACCCAGTACTTC. Translation gives CATARGAGGWQETQYF. The gene calls are TRBV10-3 and TRBJ2-5, with 9 positions matching TRBD2. The CDR3 runs to 16 residues. Unmatched junction bases numbered 14, after V lost 10 bases and J lost 2 bases. Germline V lookup: CDR1 ENHRY, CDR2 SYGVKD.

The CDR3 reads CASSLTRDSNYGYTF. The CDR3 DNA reads TGCGCCAGCAGCCTTACTCGGGACAGCAACTATGGCTACACCTTC. The V gene is TRBV5-1, the J gene TRBJ1-2; 7 nucleotides line up with TRBD1. V shed 4 bases and J 2 bases; nucleotides not matched to a gene: 8. The V gene's germline CDR1 is SGHRS and CDR2 YFSETQ. The CDR3 is 15 amino acids.

The CDR3 here is CASSQDRWFGNTIYF. The CDR3 region has the DNA TGCGCCAGCAGCCAAGATCGGTGGTTTGGAAACACCATATATTTT. The chain carries TRBV4-3 and TRBJ1-3; no definite D call. There are 15 residues in the CDR3. V lost 0 bases to trimming and J lost 3 bases, with 9 bases between them. The germline CDR1 and CDR2 sequences are LGHNA and YSLEER.

V usage is TRBV6-5 and J usage is TRBJ1-4, with D possibly TRBD1 on 5 matching bases. Between the trimmed V and J ends, which lost 6 bases and 2 bases, there was a span of 7 bases. Germline V gene lookup returns CDR1 MNHEY and CDR2 SVGAGI. The CDR3 has 13 residues. CDR3 protein: CASRGTTNEKLFF. The CDR3 DNA is TGTGCCAGCAGGGGGACTACTAATGAAAAACTGTTTTTT.

This sequence joins TRBV11-3 and TRBJ2-6; TRBD1 matches 8 bases. CDR1 is SGHNT and CDR2 is YENEEA in the germline V gene. J lost 2 bases, V lost 4 bases, and 4 bases had no gene match. CDR3 size: 16 residues. The DNA of the CDR3 is TGTGCCAGCAGCTCGGCAGGGGGCGCTGGGGCCAACGTCCTGACTTTC. Translating it yields CASSSAGGAGANVLTF.

The gene calls are TRBV29-1 and TRBJ1-1; possible D gene TRBD1, 6 bases. This CDR3 has 15 amino acids. Per germline, CDR1 SQVTM and CDR2 ANQGSEA. The V and J ends lost 6 bases and 4 bases respectively, with 21 bases between them. The CDR3 bases are TGCAGCGTACCCCTGGGCGGGGGCCGTAGCACTGAAGCTTTCTTT. Its translation: CSVPLGGGRSTEAFF.

V and J are TRBV5-4 and TRBJ2-2; TRBD2 is a possible D gene (6 bases). This CDR3 contains 16 residues. Germline V gives CDR1 SGHNT, CDR2 YYREEE (reference sequence). Trimming left V 4 bases short and J 4 bases short, with 17 bases between. CDR3 DNA: TGTGCCAGCAGCGCACTAGCTCTACGGGGCACCGGGGAGCTGTTTTTT. Protein product: CASSALALRGTGELFF.

V and J are TRBV2 and TRBJ2-1; D is uncertain. The V gene lost 3 bases and the J gene lost 9 bases, with 3 bases spanning the gap. The CDR3 runs to 10 residues. The germline CDR1 and CDR2 sequences are SNHLY and FYNNEI. The CDR3 DNA sequence: TGTGCCAGCAGTGACAGTGAGCAGTTCTTC. This translates into CASSDSEQFF.

This chain joins TRBV19 and TRBJ2-5; possible D gene TRBD1, 5 bases. The CDR3 consists of 13 residues. Trimming stripped 5 bases from V and 3 bases from J, with 10 bases between. Looked up from germline, CDR1 is LNHDA and CDR2 is SQIVND (reference sequence). The CDR3 is CASSQTVKETQYF. CDR3 in DNA: TGTGCCAGTAGTCAGACAGTTAAAGAGACCCAGTACTTC.

The chain is built from TRBV4-3 and TRBJ2-3; TRBD2 matches at 8 bases. In germline, CDR1 is LGHNA, CDR2 YSLEER. The junction had 5 bases not matched to a gene; V was cut back by 1 base and J by 2 bases. The CDR3 loop spans 16 amino acids. CDR3 DNA sequence: TGCGCCAGCAGCCAAGGGGGTAGCGGGACCACAGATACGCAGTATTTT. Translating gives CASSQGGSGTTDTQYF.

This clone was seen only once. This chain uses TRBV7-3 with TRBJ2-1, with 8 nucleotides matching TRBD1. V was pared by 5 bases and J by 7 bases, with 7 bases of the junction left unmatched. The germline gives CDR1 SGHTA, CDR2 FQGTGA. The CDR3 is made up of 14 amino acids. The CDR3 DNA reads TGTGCCAGCAGCATAATTACAGGGGGAAATGAGCAGTTCTTC. As protein: CASSIITGGNEQFF.

The gene calls are TRBV21-1 and TRBJ1-6; the table's D call, TRBD1, was not checked against the DNA. TRBV21-1 has pseudogene status. The CDR3 contains 19 residues. As DNA, the CDR3 is TGTGCCAGCAGCAAAGGGGGCCAGGGGAAATTCTCCTATAATTCACCCCTCCACTTT. It translates to CASSKGGQGKFSYNSPLHF.

V usage is TRBV4-3 and J usage is TRBJ2-1; 9 bases are a match to TRBD2. The CDR3 totals 20 residues. J gave up 0 bases and V 0 bases, and 12 bases lay outside the gene matches. Germline V gene lookup returns CDR1 LGHNA and CDR2 YSLEER. The CDR3 DNA follows: TGCGCCAGCAGCCAAGATGGGCTAGCGGGGATCCAAAGCTCCTACAATGAGCAGTTCTTC. This translates into CASSQDGLAGIQSSYNEQFF.

CDR3 nucleotide sequence: TGTGCCTGGGCGGACAGGGTGGGAAACACCATATATTTT. It encodes CAWADRVGNTIYF. The chain is built from TRBV30 and TRBJ1-3; 8 bases match TRBD1. The CDR3 covers 13 residues. From germline, CDR1 is GTSNPN and CDR2 SVGIG (reference sequence). Losses at the gene ends were 5 bases for V and 4 bases for J; bases not matched to a gene: 4. Complete variable domain (other parts from reference TRBV30 and TRBJ1-3): SQTIHQWPATLVQPVGSPLSLECTVEGTSNPNLYWYRQAAGRGLQLLFYSVGIGQISSEVPQNLSASRPQDRQFILSSKKLLLSDSGFYLCAWADRVGNTIYFGEGSWLTVV.

The chain is built from TRBV29-1 and TRBJ1-2, with D unresolved. Per germline, CDR1 SQVTM and CDR2 ANQGSEA. Trimming removed 7 bases at V and 8 bases at J, with 23 bases between. This CDR3 has 14 amino acids. CDR3 residues: CSAEGPGLARGYTF. CDR3 bases: TGCAGCGCCGAGGGTCCGGGTCTGGCTCGCGGCTACACCTTC.

The gene calls are TRBV6-1 and TRBJ2-7; 15 bases agree with TRBD2. Germline values: CDR1 MNHNS, CDR2 SASEGT. The CDR3 is 15 residues long. V lost 4 bases, J lost 7 bases, and 5 bases stayed unmatched. The DNA of the CDR3 is TGTGCCAGCAGTGCGGGACTAGCGGGGGGAGGGGAGCAGTACTTC. This translates into CASSAGLAGGGEQYF.

This chain uses TRBV6-5 with TRBJ2-7; 11 bases match TRBD2. The CDR3 is 15 amino acids. Germline V gives CDR1 MNHEY, CDR2 SVGAGI. The ends lost 5 bases at V and 3 bases at J; junction bases unmatched: 6. CDR3 in DNA: TGTGCCAGCAGTCAAGGGACTAGCGGAAACTACGAGCAGTACTTC. It specifies CASSQGTSGNYEQYF.

This chain joins TRBV27 and TRBJ2-1, with TRBD1 matching over 11 bases. Germline CDR1 is MNHEY and CDR2 is SMNVEV (reference sequence). V lost 8 bases and J lost 7; bases outside the gene matches: 4. This CDR3 region has 13 residues. The CDR3 DNA reads as TGTGCCAGCTTGGGACAGGGGGTAAATGAGCAGTTCTTC. This codes for CASLGQGVNEQFF.

CDR3 in DNA: TGTGCCAGCAGCGTACTAGCGAAAAGCTCCTACAATGAGCAGTTCTTC. This encodes CASSVLAKSSYNEQFF. This chain uses TRBV9 with TRBJ2-1; TRBD2 is a possible D gene (6 bases). V shed 1 base and J shed 0 bases, with 11 bases lying between them. CDR1 is SGDLS and CDR2 is YYNGEE in the germline V gene. CDR3 length: 16 residues.

The chain has TRBV10-3 and TRBJ2-3; D perhaps matches TRBD2 (6 bases). Germline CDR1 reads ENHRY; CDR2 reads SYGVKD. Trimming removed 5 bases from V and 3 bases from J, with 27 bases in between. This CDR3 is built from 19 residues. For the CDR3, the DNA is TGTGCCATCAGTACGGGAGTCACCCGGCGTTCGGGTCTTACAGATACGCAGTATTTT. Translated: CAISTGVTRRSGLTDTQYF.